The rows below give T cell receptor beta chains drawn from one sample of a study of identical twins. TCRdb independently ran MiXCR on the 5' RACE reads; one entry per CDR3 protein. The table shows 690,000 or so distinct CDR3 sequences, with roughly 6% occurring only once. Sequences were obtained from naive T cells sorted from blood. The receptors here all came from a man between 18 and 35 years old in good health. Both conserved end residues are part of each CDR3. Fields, in order: CDR3 DNA, CDR3 protein, J gene, clone size, D gene, V gene. The D gene is left open where the match is weak. Not all rows give a size; the values are once, few, many and, for expanded clones, a class.

TGCAGTGCCTTCTATCGAGCGTGGGCAGATACGCAGTATTTT | CSAFYRAWADTQYF | TRBJ2-3 | many | NA | TRBV20-1
TGTGCCAGCAGTATGCGGGAGGGCGGCTACAATGAGCAGTTCTTC | CASSMREGGYNEQFF | TRBJ2-1 | NA | TRBD2 | TRBV6-1
TGCGCCAGCAGCCCTCGGGTAGCGGAATACAATGAGCAGTTCTTC | CASSPRVAEYNEQFF | TRBJ2-1 | few | NA | TRBV4-3
TGTGCCAGCAGGAGCATCCCCGATCGGCCCCAGCATTTT | CASRSIPDRPQHF | TRBJ1-5 | few | NA | TRBV2
TGCGCCAGCAGCCAAGCAGGGAATGGTCAGCCCCAGCATTTT | CASSQAGNGQPQHF | TRBJ1-5 | many | NA | TRBV4-3
TGTGCCAGCAGCCAAGATCTGAGGGGTGGGACCTACGAGCAGTACTTC | CASSQDLRGGTYEQYF | TRBJ2-7 | NA | NA | TRBV3-1
TGTGCCAGCAGCGCGGATGCAACTAATGAAAAACTGTTTTTT | CASSADATNEKLFF | TRBJ1-4 | NA | NA | TRBV7-9
TGCGCCAGCAGCTTGGGAGGGACAGGGCTGTTCTTC | CASSLGGTGLFF | TRBJ2-1 | many | TRBD1 | TRBV5-1
TGTGCCAGCAGCTCTAGCGGGTGGCCTTCTCAGCCCCATCATTTT | CASSSSGWPSQPHHF | TRBJ1-5 | NA | NA | TRBV7-9
TGCGCCAGCAGCTTCGATGGCACTAATGAAAAACTGTTTTTT | CASSFDGTNEKLFF | TRBJ1-4 | NA | NA | TRBV5-1
TGTGCCATCCACAACAGAAGGGGTGAAGCTTTCTTT | CAIHNRRGEAFF | TRBJ1-1 | many | NA | TRBV7-9
TGTGCCAGCAGCCAAGTGGCGGGGGGGCGGGAGGCCTACGAGCAGTACTTC | CASSQVAGGREAYEQYF | TRBJ2-7 | NA | TRBD2 | TRBV4-2
TGCAGCGTTGAGAAGCCCGGGATGTCAGATACGCAGTATTTT | CSVEKPGMSDTQYF | TRBJ2-3 | many | NA | TRBV29-1
TGTGCCACCAGGGCGGGACAGGGCCCGGGGGAGCAGTACTTC | CATRAGQGPGEQYF | TRBJ2-7 | few | TRBD1 | TRBV24-1
TGTGCCAGCAGCCAATACCCAGGACGTAGCCAGCAAGAGACCCAGTACTTC | CASSQYPGRSQQETQYF | TRBJ2-5 | few | NA | TRBV3-1
TGTGCCAGCAGACCGGGACTAGCGGGAGAGGATGAGCAGTTCTTC | CASRPGLAGEDEQFF | TRBJ2-1 | many | TRBD2 | TRBV5-8
TGTGCCAGCAGCTTTGAGGGGGCGGTGGGGGAGACCCAGTACTTC | CASSFEGAVGETQYF | TRBJ2-5 | few | TRBD1 | TRBV11-2
TGTGCCAGCGGTGGGACTGACACCAGGGGCGAGCAGTTCTTC | CASGGTDTRGEQFF | TRBJ2-1 | many | NA | TRBV6-1
TGCGCCAGCAGCTTGGGGGCCCGGACAGGGGGCAAAAACTATGGCTACACCTTC | CASSLGARTGGKNYGYTF | TRBJ1-2 | few | TRBD1 | TRBV5-1
TGTGCCACCAGTGATTTGCGGCAGGGTAGAAATGAGCAGTTCTTC | CATSDLRQGRNEQFF | TRBJ2-1 | many | NA | TRBV24-1
TGTGCCAGCAGTCGGGCATACGATACGCAGTATTTT | CASSRAYDTQYF | TRBJ2-3 | once | NA | TRBV11-3
TGCGCCAGCGTGAGGGGGACAGGGGTCGATACGCAGTATTTT | CASVRGTGVDTQYF | TRBJ2-3 | many | TRBD1 | TRBV5-1
TGCGCCAGCAGCTCGAGACAGGGCGGGATCACAGATACGCAGTATTTT | CASSSRQGGITDTQYF | TRBJ2-3 | many | NA | TRBV5-1
TGTGCCAGCAGTTCGGACATAGCTTATCAGCCCCAGCATTTT | CASSSDIAYQPQHF | TRBJ1-5 | few | NA | TRBV12-3/TRBV12-4
TGTGCCAGCAGCTTAGAAGACAGATCCTACAATGAGCAGTTCTTC | CASSLEDRSYNEQFF | TRBJ2-1 | few | NA | TRBV7-6
TGCGCCAGCAGGGACTCTGGAAACACCATATATTTT | CASRDSGNTIYF | TRBJ1-3 | few | NA | TRBV10-2
TGTGCCAGCAGCCGGGACAGGGGGTCTCAGCCCCAGCATTTT | CASSRDRGSQPQHF | TRBJ1-5 | NA | TRBD1 | TRBV7-2
TGTGCCAGCAGTTTTAGGCAGGGGAGCTCCTACGAGCAGTACTTC | CASSFRQGSSYEQYF | TRBJ2-7 | NA | NA | TRBV12-3/TRBV12-4
TGCAGCGTTGAACTACGTTTGGGGGAGCTGTTTTTT | CSVELRLGELFF | TRBJ2-2 | NA | NA | TRBV29-1
TGTGCCAGCAGCATGGCTAGCGGCAACAATGAGCAGTTCTTC | CASSMASGNNEQFF | TRBJ2-1 | NA | TRBD2 | TRBV7-7
TGCAGCGTGGGGGGGGTAGCGGGCCCCTACGAGCAGTACTTC | CSVGGVAGPYEQYF | TRBJ2-7 | many | TRBD2 | TRBV29-1
TGTGCCAGCAGCCAAGGGGCGAAATGGGGTCTCCCACAAGAGACCCAGTACTTC | CASSQGAKWGLPQETQYF | TRBJ2-5 | NA | NA | TRBV3-1
TGTGCCAGCAGCCGAACATCCCCAACTAGCGGGAGTTTCGCGTTGGGATACAATGAGCAGTTCTTC | CASSRTSPTSGSFALGYNEQFF | TRBJ2-1 | NA | TRBD2 | TRBV4-2
TGTGCCAGCAGTGTACTAGCGGGAGGGTACAATGAGCAGTTCTTC | CASSVLAGGYNEQFF | TRBJ2-1 | many | TRBD2 | TRBV27
TGTGCCAGCAGCCAAGGACTAGCGGGAGAGGTTAACGAGCAGTACTTC | CASSQGLAGEVNEQYF | TRBJ2-7 | few | TRBD2 | TRBV5-6
TGCGCCAGCAGCCAAGATGTACTAGCAGATACGCAGTATTTT | CASSQDVLADTQYF | TRBJ2-3 | many | NA | TRBV4-3
TGTGCCAGCAGCTTGTGGGGGGCCAGTCCCTACGAGCAGTACTTC | CASSLWGASPYEQYF | TRBJ2-7 | few | NA | TRBV5-5
TGTGCCAGCCGCGGACTAGCGGGAGCTATTCCCCTGGTAAACGAGCAGTACTTC | CASRGLAGAIPLVNEQYF | TRBJ2-7 | few | TRBD2 | TRBV28
TGTGCCAGCAGTGAATCTGGAGGGACTGGGGGCGAGACCCAGTACTTC | CASSESGGTGGETQYF | TRBJ2-5 | NA | NA | TRBV25-1
TGCGCCAGCAGCCAAGAAATGGGACAGCGAGATCAGCCCCAGCATTTT | CASSQEMGQRDQPQHF | TRBJ1-5 | few | TRBD1 | TRBV4-3
TGTGCCATCAGTGAGCAGGGTAATGAAAAACTGTTTTTT | CAISEQGNEKLFF | TRBJ1-4 | many | NA | TRBV10-3
TGCAGTGCGGAAGACTTGGGACCAGCCCAAGAGACCCAGTACTTC | CSAEDLGPAQETQYF | TRBJ2-5 | few | NA | TRBV20-1
TGTGCCAGCGGTAAGCGGGAGCTACCCTACGAGCAGTACTTC | CASGKRELPYEQYF | TRBJ2-7 | many | TRBD2 | TRBV12-3/TRBV12-4
TGCGCCAGCAGCTTGACGGGGCAGCCCATGAACACTGAAGCTTTCTTT | CASSLTGQPMNTEAFF | TRBJ1-1 | many | NA | TRBV5-1
TGCGCCAGCAGCCAGAGGGGCCCAGATACGCAGTATTTT | CASSQRGPDTQYF | TRBJ2-3 | many | NA | TRBV4-3
TGCAGTGCCTCTCCGCAAGTGGGGACCGGGGAGCTGTTTTTT | CSASPQVGTGELFF | TRBJ2-2 | many | NA | TRBV20-1
TGTGCCAGCAGTTTTCGAACGACAGGCTCGACCCAGTACTTC | CASSFRTTGSTQYF | TRBJ2-5 | many | NA | TRBV12-3/TRBV12-4
TGTGCCAGCAGCTTGAGCCTTAGATCCGGTCAGCCCCAGCATTTT | CASSLSLRSGQPQHF | TRBJ1-5 | NA | NA | TRBV5-6
TGCGCCAGCAGCACCTGGACAGGGCTGAACACTGAAGCTTTCTTT | CASSTWTGLNTEAFF | TRBJ1-1 | many | TRBD1 | TRBV4-3
TGCAGCGTTGAAGGGGGGCCTTCCTCGCAGCTCAATGAGCAGTTCTTC | CSVEGGPSSQLNEQFF | TRBJ2-1 | many | NA | TRBV29-1
TGTGCCAGCAGCTTGGCCAGGGAGGAGCAGTTCTTC | CASSLAREEQFF | TRBJ2-1 | NA | NA | TRBV5-4
TGCAGTGCCCGGCGGGAGGGATCTGCCTACGAGCAGTACTTC | CSARREGSAYEQYF | TRBJ2-7 | many | TRBD2 | TRBV20-1
TGTGCCAGCAGTTCATTACAGGGGTCTGGAAACACCATATATTTT | CASSSLQGSGNTIYF | TRBJ1-3 | many | TRBD1 | TRBV12-3/TRBV12-4
TGTGCCATCATGGGGAGCTCCTATAATTCACCCCTCCACTTT | CAIMGSSYNSPLHF | TRBJ1-6 | many | NA | TRBV10-3